Listed below are T cell receptor beta chains from one sample, sequenced in a study of blood T cell repertoires in COVID-19. Using immunoSEQ multiplex PCR, the repertoire was profiled, and TCRdb retains in-frame clones only, with some absent. This sample has about 260,000 clones, with 80% to 85% found just once. The sample taken for sequencing was peripheral blood. These receptor sequences come from a woman aged 40 to 49 who had recovered from COVID-19. Each CDR3 is given with its conserved first and last residue. The D gene is left open where the match is weak. The size field is filled for only some rows; it gives once, few, many or a size class.

d_call: TRBD1
v_call: TRBV5-4
clone_size: once
j_call: TRBJ2-2
cdr3_nt: TGTGCCAGCAGCTCAGGACAGGGCTGGAACGGGGAGCTGTTTTTT
cdr3_aa: CASSSGQGWNGELFF

d_call: NA
v_call: TRBV13
clone_size: NA
j_call: TRBJ2-3
cdr3_nt: TGTGCCAGCAGCTCTCAGGATACGCAGTATTTT
cdr3_aa: CASSSQDTQYF

d_call: NA
v_call: TRBV28
clone_size: NA
j_call: TRBJ1-5
cdr3_nt: TGTGCCAGCAGTTTCCCGGGGGGAGGGCAAAGCAATCAGCCCCAGCATTTT
cdr3_aa: CASSFPGGGQSNQPQHF

d_call: NA
v_call: TRBV7-2
clone_size: NA
j_call: TRBJ2-1
cdr3_nt: TGTGCCAGCAGACACAGGGATAGCAATGAGCAGTTCTTC
cdr3_aa: CASRHRDSNEQFF

d_call: NA
v_call: TRBV7-9
clone_size: few
j_call: TRBJ1-2
cdr3_nt: TGTGCCAGCAGCTTAAGAGACAGAAACTATGGCTACACCTTC
cdr3_aa: CASSLRDRNYGYTF

d_call: NA
v_call: TRBV30
clone_size: NA
j_call: TRBJ1-2
cdr3_nt: TGTGCCTGGAGAGGGGGTGCCCTGGGTAATGGCTACACCTTC
cdr3_aa: CAWRGGALGNGYTF

d_call: NA
v_call: TRBV27
clone_size: NA
j_call: TRBJ1-6
cdr3_nt: TGTGCCAGCAGTTTATCGAAGGACCGGGGAAACTCACCCCTCCACTTT
cdr3_aa: CASSLSKDRGNSPLHF

d_call: NA
v_call: TRBV4-1
clone_size: NA
j_call: TRBJ1-1
cdr3_nt: TGCGCCAGCAGCCAATATACAGAGAACACTGAAGCTTTCTTT
cdr3_aa: CASSQYTENTEAFF

d_call: TRBD1
v_call: TRBV20-1
clone_size: NA
j_call: TRBJ1-1
cdr3_nt: TGCAGTGCTGCGGACAGGGAAGCTTTCTTT
cdr3_aa: CSAADREAFF

d_call: TRBD1
v_call: TRBV30
clone_size: NA
j_call: TRBJ1-2
cdr3_nt: TGTGCCTGGAGTCTAACGGGACAGGGGCGAGCGTTAGCTAACTATGGCTACACCTTC
cdr3_aa: CAWSLTGQGRALANYGYTF

d_call: TRBD1
v_call: TRBV11-2
clone_size: NA
j_call: TRBJ1-6
cdr3_nt: TGTGCCAGCAGCTCGACAGGGCGAGCAAATTCACCCCTCCACTTT
cdr3_aa: CASSSTGRANSPLHF

d_call: TRBD2
v_call: TRBV5-1
clone_size: NA
j_call: TRBJ2-5
cdr3_nt: TGCGCCAGCAGCCCAAGGACTAGCGGGGGGGGAGTGCGCCAAGAGACCCAGTACTTC
cdr3_aa: CASSPRTSGGGVRQETQYF

d_call: NA
v_call: TRBV7-3
clone_size: few
j_call: TRBJ1-5
cdr3_nt: TGTGCCAGCAGCTCCGGACAGCACAATCAGCCCCAGCATTTT
cdr3_aa: CASSSGQHNQPQHF

d_call: TRBD2
v_call: TRBV4-1
clone_size: NA
j_call: TRBJ2-3
cdr3_nt: TGCGCCAGCAGCAGCCGAACCGGGACTAGCGGGGGGCTCAGCACAGATACGCAGTATTTT
cdr3_aa: CASSSRTGTSGGLSTDTQYF

d_call: TRBD1
v_call: TRBV5-1
clone_size: NA
j_call: TRBJ2-3
cdr3_nt: TGCGCCAGCAGCCCCCGGGACAGGGGGAGCACAGATACGCAGTATTTT
cdr3_aa: CASSPRDRGSTDTQYF

d_call: NA
v_call: TRBV30
clone_size: NA
j_call: TRBJ1-3
cdr3_nt: TGTGCCTGGAGTGTGGCCGGGGTCTCCGGAAACACCATATATTTT
cdr3_aa: CAWSVAGVSGNTIYF

d_call: NA
v_call: TRBV27
clone_size: NA
j_call: TRBJ1-3
cdr3_nt: TGTGCCAGCAGTTTAGGGCCCTCTGGAAACACCATATATTTT
cdr3_aa: CASSLGPSGNTIYF

d_call: NA
v_call: TRBV11-1
clone_size: once
j_call: TRBJ1-1
cdr3_nt: TGTGCCAGCAGCTTAGGGGCTAAAGCTTTCTTT
cdr3_aa: CASSLGAKAFF

d_call: NA
v_call: TRBV6-5
clone_size: NA
j_call: TRBJ2-5
cdr3_nt: TGTGCCAGCAAGGACTTGGGCTGGGAGACCCAGTACTTC
cdr3_aa: CASKDLGWETQYF

d_call: NA
v_call: TRBV5-4
clone_size: NA
j_call: TRBJ2-7
cdr3_nt: TGTGCCAGCAGCTTAGACACCTACGAGCAGTACTTC
cdr3_aa: CASSLDTYEQYF

d_call: NA
v_call: TRBV29-1
clone_size: NA
j_call: TRBJ1-1
cdr3_nt: TGCAGCGTTGGAGGGTCGGGGACTGAAGCTTTCTTT
cdr3_aa: CSVGGSGTEAFF

d_call: NA
v_call: TRBV6-4
clone_size: NA
j_call: TRBJ2-2
cdr3_nt: TGTGCCAGCAGGGGGACAAAAAACGGGGAGCTGTTTTTT
cdr3_aa: CASRGTKNGELFF

d_call: TRBD1
v_call: TRBV9
clone_size: NA
j_call: TRBJ2-2
cdr3_nt: TGTGCCAGCCGACAGGGCGCCGGGGAGCTGTTTTTT
cdr3_aa: CASRQGAGELFF

d_call: NA
v_call: TRBV7-9
clone_size: NA
j_call: TRBJ2-3
cdr3_nt: TGTGCCAGCTCCGGACCGGGGGATACAGATACGCAGTATTTT
cdr3_aa: CASSGPGDTDTQYF

d_call: NA
v_call: TRBV2
clone_size: NA
j_call: TRBJ2-1
cdr3_nt: TGTGCCAGCAGAGAGACAGGTATACTCTCCTACAATGAGCAGTTCTTC
cdr3_aa: CASRETGILSYNEQFF

d_call: TRBD2
v_call: TRBV7-8
clone_size: NA
j_call: TRBJ2-1
cdr3_nt: TGTGCCAGCAGCTTAGTTCGGACTAGCTCCAATGAGCAGTTCTTC
cdr3_aa: CASSLVRTSSNEQFF

d_call: NA
v_call: TRBV27
clone_size: NA
j_call: TRBJ1-4
cdr3_nt: TGTGCCAGCAGTCACCTGGGGGGTGTGGATGAAAAACTGTTTTTT
cdr3_aa: CASSHLGGVDEKLFF

d_call: TRBD2
v_call: TRBV4-2
clone_size: NA
j_call: TRBJ2-1
cdr3_nt: TGTGCCAGCAGCCAAGACTGGCGGGGGGTATACAATGAGCAGTTCTTC
cdr3_aa: CASSQDWRGVYNEQFF

d_call: NA
v_call: TRBV3-1/TRBV3-2
clone_size: once
j_call: TRBJ2-7
cdr3_nt: TGTGCCAGCAGCCAAGCCCCCACTAGCAGCTACGAGCAGTACTTC
cdr3_aa: CASSQAPTSSYEQYF

d_call: NA
v_call: TRBV18
clone_size: once
j_call: TRBJ1-4
cdr3_nt: TGTGCCAGCTCACCTGCCCCAGGGAATGTTGTAAAACTGTTTTTT
cdr3_aa: CASSPAPGNVVKLFF

d_call: NA
v_call: TRBV29-1
clone_size: NA
j_call: TRBJ1-4
cdr3_nt: TGCAGCGTTGGGGGGCAGGCCGGTAAACTGTTTTTT
cdr3_aa: CSVGGQAGKLFF

d_call: NA
v_call: TRBV15
clone_size: NA
j_call: TRBJ1-1
cdr3_nt: TGTGCCACCAGCAGAAGCGGTGAAGCTTTCTTT
cdr3_aa: CATSRSGEAFF

d_call: TRBD2
v_call: TRBV11-2
clone_size: NA
j_call: TRBJ2-2
cdr3_nt: TGTGCCAGCAGCTTCAGCGGGGTGGGCGGGGAGCTGTTTTTT
cdr3_aa: CASSFSGVGGELFF

d_call: TRBD1
v_call: TRBV7-9
clone_size: NA
j_call: TRBJ2-7
cdr3_nt: TGTGCCAGCAGCCCCCGGGACAGAATCCACGAGCAGTACTTC
cdr3_aa: CASSPRDRIHEQYF

d_call: TRBD1
v_call: TRBV6-5
clone_size: few
j_call: TRBJ1-5
cdr3_nt: TGTGCCAGCAAAGGGGACAGCTACAATCAGCCCCAGCATTTT
cdr3_aa: CASKGDSYNQPQHF

d_call: TRBD2
v_call: TRBV30
clone_size: NA
j_call: TRBJ2-6
cdr3_nt: TGTGGGGGCGGGGGGCCCTCTGGGGCCAACGTCCTGACTTTC
cdr3_aa: CGGGGPSGANVLTF

d_call: TRBD1
v_call: TRBV19
clone_size: NA
j_call: TRBJ1-6
cdr3_nt: TGTGCCAGTAGTATCCGGGACAGAGGATTATCACCCCTCCACTTT
cdr3_aa: CASSIRDRGLSPLHF

d_call: TRBD2
v_call: TRBV6-5
clone_size: once
j_call: TRBJ2-1
cdr3_nt: TGTGCCAGCAGCTCGACTAGCGGGGGGGCAAATGAGCAGTTCTTC
cdr3_aa: CASSSTSGGANEQFF

d_call: TRBD1
v_call: TRBV2
clone_size: NA
j_call: TRBJ2-5
cdr3_nt: TGTGCCAGCATACGGGACAGCCAAGAGACCCAGTACTTC
cdr3_aa: CASIRDSQETQYF

d_call: NA
v_call: TRBV6-5
clone_size: NA
j_call: TRBJ2-5
cdr3_nt: TGTGCCAGCAGTCGCGCTGTGGCAGGGGGGGAGACCCAGTACTTC
cdr3_aa: CASSRAVAGGETQYF

d_call: NA
v_call: TRBV29-1
clone_size: NA
j_call: TRBJ2-1
cdr3_nt: TGCAGCGCCGCTCCGGGGCAGGGGGGCTACAATGAGCAGTTCTTC
cdr3_aa: CSAAPGQGGYNEQFF

d_call: NA
v_call: TRBV12-3/TRBV12-4
clone_size: once
j_call: TRBJ2-3
cdr3_nt: TGTGCCAGCACTCTAGACAGGACAGATACGCAGTATTTT
cdr3_aa: CASTLDRTDTQYF

d_call: NA
v_call: TRBV28
clone_size: NA
j_call: TRBJ2-7
cdr3_nt: TGTGCCAGCAGTGAACCGGGACACCTGTACGAGCAGTACTTC
cdr3_aa: CASSEPGHLYEQYF

d_call: NA
v_call: TRBV4-1
clone_size: NA
j_call: TRBJ1-2
cdr3_nt: TGCGCCAGCAGCCAAGTTTTCCGACTTGGCTACACCTTC
cdr3_aa: CASSQVFRLGYTF

d_call: NA
v_call: TRBV6-5
clone_size: few
j_call: TRBJ1-6
cdr3_nt: TGTGCCAGCGGGTCACAGGGATTCGTAAATTCACCCCTCCACTTT
cdr3_aa: CASGSQGFVNSPLHF

d_call: TRBD1
v_call: TRBV6-6
clone_size: few
j_call: TRBJ2-3
cdr3_nt: TGTGCCAGCAGCTCGGGACAGACTGGCACAGATACGCAGTATTTT
cdr3_aa: CASSSGQTGTDTQYF

d_call: NA
v_call: TRBV3-1/TRBV3-2
clone_size: NA
j_call: TRBJ2-3
cdr3_nt: TGTGCCAGCAGCCAAGGGCGGGGGCTATCCACAGATACGCAGTATTTT
cdr3_aa: CASSQGRGLSTDTQYF

d_call: TRBD1
v_call: TRBV28
clone_size: NA
j_call: TRBJ2-7
cdr3_nt: TGTGCCAGCAGTATAGGGGACAGGGGCTACGAGCAGTACTTC
cdr3_aa: CASSIGDRGYEQYF

d_call: NA
v_call: TRBV6-6
clone_size: once
j_call: TRBJ1-3
cdr3_nt: TGTGCCAGCAGACAGACGTCTGGAAACACCATATATTTT
cdr3_aa: CASRQTSGNTIYF

d_call: NA
v_call: TRBV5-6
clone_size: NA
j_call: TRBJ2-7
cdr3_nt: TGTGCCAGCAGATTCCAGGGCATTCCCTACGAGCAGTACTTC
cdr3_aa: CASRFQGIPYEQYF

d_call: NA
v_call: TRBV18
clone_size: NA
j_call: TRBJ1-5
cdr3_nt: TGTGCCAGCTCACCCGAGGCCTTCAATCAGCCCCAGCATTTT
cdr3_aa: CASSPEAFNQPQHF

d_call: NA
v_call: TRBV11-2
clone_size: few
j_call: TRBJ2-7
cdr3_nt: TGTGCCAGCAGCTTACAGGGGTACGAGCAGTACTTC
cdr3_aa: CASSLQGYEQYF

d_call: TRBD1
v_call: TRBV5-6
clone_size: NA
j_call: TRBJ1-2
cdr3_nt: TGTGCCAGCAGCGTATCCGGGACAGGGGTCGGCTATGGCTACACCTTC
cdr3_aa: CASSVSGTGVGYGYTF

d_call: TRBD2
v_call: TRBV3-1/TRBV3-2
clone_size: NA
j_call: TRBJ2-1
cdr3_nt: TGTGCCAGCAGCCCCCAACTAGCGGGGGGAGGGGAGCAGTTCTTC
cdr3_aa: CASSPQLAGGGEQFF

d_call: TRBD1
v_call: TRBV28
clone_size: NA
j_call: TRBJ1-5
cdr3_nt: TGTGCCAGCAGTACGGGACAGGGGTCGTATCAGCCCCAGCATTTT
cdr3_aa: CASSTGQGSYQPQHF

d_call: NA
v_call: TRBV2
clone_size: once
j_call: TRBJ2-7
cdr3_nt: TGTGCCAGCACCACCGGACAGGGAGGGAACGAGCAGTACTTC
cdr3_aa: CASTTGQGGNEQYF

d_call: TRBD1
v_call: TRBV19
clone_size: NA
j_call: TRBJ1-5
cdr3_nt: TGTGCCAGTAGTATAGGGACAGGATGGGAGCAGCCCCAGCATTTT
cdr3_aa: CASSIGTGWEQPQHF

d_call: TRBD2
v_call: TRBV11-3
clone_size: NA
j_call: TRBJ2-3
cdr3_nt: TGTGCCAGCAGTCCCTGGCGGGGGGTAGATGCAGATACGCAGTATTTT
cdr3_aa: CASSPWRGVDADTQYF

d_call: NA
v_call: TRBV19
clone_size: NA
j_call: TRBJ2-1
cdr3_nt: TGTGCCAGTAGTATGGGCAGAATGGTCAATGAGCAGTTCTTC
cdr3_aa: CASSMGRMVNEQFF